This T cell receptor (beta chain) derives from a study of T cell responses to AZD1222 COVID-19 vaccine. Notes on the study in general: Donors skewed white British and female; clonal diversity was possibly underestimated.

The CDR3 is made up of 21 amino acids. Germline CDR1 reads SSHAT; CDR2 reads FNYEAQ (reference sequence). In this sample, this clone turned up a few times. Its antigen remains unknown. The junction departs from the called germline gene at one end, perhaps through a read error. The repertoire was sequenced with immunoSEQ multiplex PCR; TCRdb's copy has only in-frame clones and lacks some. The data hold about 60,000 clones, with about 85% observed a single time. The receptor comes from an adult in good health. The rearrangement joins TRBV7-7 to TRBJ2-1, with 7 bases aligning to TRBD2. The sample in question was peripheral blood, obtained on day 0 of AZD1222 vaccination. The CDR3 DNA is TGTGCTAGCAGCCAAATCCCCCCAACCGCACTGCTAGCGGCTATTTCCAATGAGCAGTTCTTC. It specifies CASSQIPPTALLAAISNEQFF. Combining the CDR3 with reference TRBV7-7 and TRBJ2-1 gives the whole variable domain GAGVSQSPRYKVTKRGQDVTLRCDPISSHATLYWYQQALGQGPEFLTYFNYEAQPDKSGLPSDRFSAERPEGSISTLTIQRTEQRDSAMYRCASSQIPPTALLAAISNEQFFGPGTRLTVL.